This record concerns one TCR beta chain sequence. The protocol was immunoSEQ multiplex PCR, while the TCRdb copy is restricted to in-frame clones and leaves out a portion. The sample shows about 19,000 clones, over 70% of them seen only once. The record originates from a study of OX40 agonist ivuxolimab in advanced cancers. The source was CD4+ or CD8+ T cells sorted from blood, collected in a trial of the OX40 agonist ivuxolimab. The TCR was taken from an adult with an advanced solid tumor such as melanoma, head and neck, liver or kidney cancer.

The CDR3: CASNSARSSYNEQFF. CDR3 coding DNA: TGTGCCAGTAACTCTGCTCGTTCTTCCTACAATGAGCAGTTCTTC. The rearrangement links TRBV19 to TRBJ2-1; no reliable D call. CDR1 and CDR2 from the germline V gene are LNHDA and SQIVND (reference sequence). Trimming pared 7 bases from V and 1 base from J, leaving 14 bases between. The CDR3 is made up of 15 amino acids.